Here is one T cell receptor beta chain with its context. The source of the sample is a study of Ad26.COV2.S vaccination and SARS-CoV-2 variants. On the study more broadly: Ad26.COV2.S, an intramuscular injection, was given once or twice 56 days apart.

Documented treatment: roughly 19 received Ad26.COV2.S at low or high dose, single or two shots; about 5 received placebo; per-sample allocation not given. It was on day 63 after the first vaccine or placebo injection that samples were taken. This table comes from immunoSEQ multiplex PCR, and its TCRdb copy is limited to in-frame clones, with some not included. Of about 320,000 clones listed, around 81% are singletons. V lost 6 bases and J lost 13, with 16 bases in between. Germline lookup yields CDR1 MNHEY and CDR2 SMNVEV (reference sequence). The CDR3 is made up of 11 amino acids. The input for sequencing was peripheral blood, taken in a trial of Ad26.COV2.S vaccine versus placebo. The V call is TRBV27, the J call TRBJ2-7; D may be TRBD2 (7 bases). This clonotype was obtained from a person between 18 and 60 years old who received the Ad26.COV2.S COVID-19 vaccine or a placebo. CDR3 coding DNA: TGTGCCAGCAGGACCGGGGGGCCGGAATACTTC. Translating gives CASRTGGPEYF.